Below are 20 T cell receptor beta chains sequenced from a single sample in a study of blood T cell repertoires in COVID-19. Method: immunoSEQ multiplex PCR; TCRdb's copy keeps in-frame clones and lacks some. The top ten hold approximately 32% of the sample, which has about 15,000 clones, roughly three quarters seen once. The specimen sequenced was peripheral blood. The receptors stem from a man aged 65 to 79 with active or convalescent COVID-19.

The CDR3 DNA sequence: TGTGCCATCAGTGGGGGACAGGGGAGACTCTCTGGGGCCAACGTCCTGACTTTC. This translates into CAISGGQGRLSGANVLTF. This chain links TRBV10-3 with TRBJ2-6; TRBD1 agrees at 10 bases. The V segment lost 4 bases and the J segment 0 bases; nucleotides outside the gene matches: 6. This CDR3 spans 18 amino acids. Germline CDR1 ENHRY, CDR2 SYGVKD.

The J gene is TRBJ2-7, the V gene TRBV6-2 or TRBV6-3, with no clear D. The V end was cut by 5 bases, the J end by 2 bases, with 7 bases between. Germline V gene sequence: CDR1 MNHEY, CDR2 SVGEGT. This CDR3 contains 12 residues. The CDR3 is CASSRATYEQYF. CDR3 in DNA: TGTGCCAGCAGTCGAGCCACCTACGAGCAGTACTTC.

The chain links TRBV7-2 to TRBJ1-1; maybe TRBD1 (6 bases). The CDR3 length is 14 residues. The germline V and J ends were trimmed by 5 bases and 1 base, with 11 bases remaining between them. Germline CDR1 reads SGHTA; CDR2 reads FQGNSA. The CDR3 sequence: CASSLRGANTEAFF. In DNA, the CDR3 is TGTGCCAGCAGCCTCAGGGGCGCGAACACTGAAGCTTTCTTT.

The rearrangement links TRBV18 to TRBJ2-5, with 10 bases aligning to TRBD2. J was trimmed by 5 bases and V by 2 bases; bases with no gene match: 11. The CDR3 runs to 17 residues. Germline lookup yields CDR1 KGHSH and CDR2 LQKENI. The CDR3 sequence is CASSPVPSGSLGETQYF. CDR3 in DNA: TGTGCCAGCTCACCAGTCCCTAGCGGGAGTCTAGGGGAGACCCAGTACTTC.

V is TRBV24-1 and J is TRBJ2-5; 12 bases match TRBD1. Germline V CDR1 and CDR2: KGHDR, SFDVKD. Germline trimming cut 8 bases from V and 4 bases from J; bases unmatched to any gene: 7. This CDR3 comprises 15 residues. The CDR3 is CATKSGTGGAETQYF. DNA of the CDR3: TGTGCCACCAAGTCCGGGACAGGGGGCGCAGAGACCCAGTACTTC.

This chain joins TRBV7-2 and TRBJ2-7, with 12 bases aligning to TRBD1. V gave up 5 bases and J gave up 2 bases; unmatched junction bases: 1. Germline lookup yields CDR1 SGHTA and CDR2 FQGNSA. The CDR3 has 14 amino acids. For the CDR3, the DNA is TGTGCCAGCAGCCGGGACAGGGGGCCCTACGAGCAGTACTTC. It translates to CASSRDRGPYEQYF.

The rearrangement uses TRBV19 and TRBJ1-5; 8 nucleotides line up with TRBD1. The V gene's germline CDR1 is LNHDA and CDR2 SQIVND (reference sequence). V gave up 6 bases and J gave up 0 bases; unmatched junction bases: 4. This CDR3 is 15 amino acids long. CDR3 nucleotide sequence: TGTGCCAGTAGAACACAGGGGGTTAGCAATCAGCCCCAGCATTTT. It translates to CASRTQGVSNQPQHF.

This sequence joins TRBV19 and TRBJ1-1; a weak D match, TRBD1 (5 bases). The CDR3 totals 14 residues. Per the germline V gene, CDR1 is LNHDA and CDR2 is SQIVND (reference sequence). With 5 bases removed from V and 1 base from J, the gap between germline ends came to 11 bases. The chain's CDR3 is CASSSDIRNTEAFF. In DNA, the CDR3 is TGTGCCAGTAGTTCGGACATAAGGAACACTGAAGCTTTCTTT.

The CDR3 reads CASSPRQGWTYEQYF. DNA for the CDR3: TGTGCCAGCAGCCCGCGACAGGGTTGGACCTACGAGCAGTACTTC. The chain joins TRBV9 to TRBJ2-7; TRBD1 agrees at 7 bases. The ends lost 4 bases at V and 2 bases at J; junction bases unmatched: 9. This CDR3 region has 15 residues. The germline CDR1 and CDR2 sequences are SGDLS and YYNGEE.

This clone was counted only a few times. The rearrangement links TRBV11-3 to TRBJ2-6; 8 bases are a match to TRBD1. Germline CDR1 reads SGHNT; CDR2 reads YENEEA. The V and J ends lost 4 bases and 3 bases, in that order; junction bases with no gene match: 2. The CDR3 is made up of 15 amino acids. The CDR3 DNA is TGTGCCAGCAGCTCTGGGACAGGTGGGGCCAACGTCCTGACTTTC. The encoded protein is CASSSGTGGANVLTF.

This sequence joins TRBV6-5 and TRBJ2-7; D ambiguous. Between the trimmed V and J ends, which lost 6 bases and 3 bases, there was a span of 6 bases. This CDR3 has 11 amino acids. Per the germline V gene, CDR1 is MNHEY and CDR2 is SVGAGI. The chain's CDR3 is CASSSLYEQYF. In nucleotides, the CDR3 is TGTGCCAGCAGCTCCCTCTACGAGCAGTACTTC.

The genes are TRBV5-1 and TRBJ2-3; D ambiguous. V lost 3 bases and J 0 bases, leaving 11 bases between the germline ends. The CDR3 is 15 amino acids. The germline V gene encodes CDR1 SGHRS and CDR2 YFSETQ. This CDR3 reads CASSYIKLSTDTQYF. CDR3 nucleotides: TGCGCCAGCAGCTATATTAAACTCAGCACAGATACGCAGTATTTT.

V is TRBV30 and J is TRBJ1-6; D possibly corresponds to TRBD1 (6 bases). CDR1 is GTSNPN, CDR2 SVGIG, per germline (reference sequence). The CDR3 runs to 15 residues. With 4 bases removed from V and 9 bases from J, the gap between germline ends came to 19 bases. In nucleotides, the CDR3 is TGTGCCTGGACTAAGAATAGACAGGTGGCTTCACCCCTCCACTTT. It translates to CAWTKNRQVASPLHF.

This clone appeared a single time. The V call is TRBV6-1, the J call TRBJ1-5; 8 nucleotides align to TRBD1. This CDR3 is built from 15 residues. Germline V gives CDR1 MNHNS, CDR2 SASEGT. The junction had 8 bases not matched to a gene; V was cut back by 3 bases and J by 7 bases. The CDR3 sequence is CASSDPGQGKQPQHF. Here the CDR3 DNA reads TGTGCCAGCAGTGATCCCGGACAGGGTAAACAGCCCCAGCATTTT.

V and J are TRBV19 and TRBJ2-2; 9 positions match TRBD1. This CDR3 spans 16 amino acids. From germline, CDR1 is LNHDA and CDR2 SQIVND (reference sequence). The trim removed 6 bases at V and 7 bases at J, leaving 12 bases unmatched. Here the CDR3 DNA reads TGTGCCAGTAGCACTACAGGGGGCAGGTACGGCGGGGAGCTGTTTTTT. It translates to CASSTTGGRYGGELFF.

The rearrangement uses TRBV11-2 and TRBJ1-4, with TRBD1 identical over 10 bases. V shed 5 bases and J 7 bases; nucleotides not matched to a gene: 10. This CDR3 is 16 amino acids long. CDR1 SGHAT and CDR2 FQNNGV come from the germline V gene. CDR3 nucleotide sequence: TGTGCCAGCAGCCCCCTAGGGACAGGGGAGAGTGAAAAACTGTTTTTT. This encodes CASSPLGTGESEKLFF.

As DNA, the CDR3 is TGTGCCCGCTCTAGCGGGAGAAAAGAGACCCAGTACTTC. Translated: CARSSGRKETQYF. This chain links TRBV30 with TRBJ2-5, with 10 bases lining up with TRBD2. V trimming: 8 bases; J trimming: 3 bases; junction bases outside the gene matches: 6. The germline CDR1 and CDR2 sequences are GTSNPN and SVGIG (reference sequence). The CDR3 is 13 amino acids.

The chain uses TRBV7-2 and TRBJ2-3; 8 nucleotides match TRBD2. V lost 4 bases, J lost 6 bases, and 6 bases stayed unmatched. Germline CDR1 and CDR2: SGHTA and FQGNSA. This CDR3 region has 14 residues. The CDR3 protein is CASSSRRGGDTQYF. Written as DNA, the CDR3 is TGTGCCAGCAGCTCCCGCCGGGGGGGGGATACGCAGTATTTT.

The V gene is TRBV5-1, the J gene TRBJ1-6; D ambiguous. CDR3 length equals 16 residues. Per germline, CDR1 SGHRS and CDR2 YFSETQ. Trimming took 0 bases from V and 0 from J, leaving 7 bases between them. In nucleotides, the CDR3 is TGCGCCAGCAGCTTGGAGGAGAGCTCCTATAATTCACCCCTCCACTTT. It translates to CASSLEESSYNSPLHF. The full variable domain, completed using reference TRBV5-1 and TRBJ1-6, is KAGVTQTPRYLIKTRGQQVTLSCSPISGHRSVSWYQQTPGQGLQFLFEYFSETQRNKGNFPGRFSGRQFSNSRSEMNVSTLELGDSALYLCASSLEESSYNSPLHFGNGTRLTVT.

V and J are TRBV11-2 and TRBJ1-2, with D perhaps matching TRBD1 (6 bases). Germline-derived CDR1 and CDR2 are SGHAT and FQNNGV. V was clipped by 5 bases and J by 13 bases, with 17 bases between them. This CDR3 region has 12 residues. The CDR3 reads CASSRSGGLGTF. The CDR3 DNA reads TGTGCCAGCAGCCGAAGCGGGGGGCTGGGCACCTTC. The complete variable domain, with remaining parts taken from reference TRBV11-2 and TRBJ1-2, reads EAGVAQSPRYKIIEKRQSVAFWCNPISGHATLYWYQQILGQGPKLLIQFQNNGVVDDSQLPKDRFSAERLKGVDSTLKIQPAKLEDSAVYLCASSRSGGLGTFGSGTRLTVV.